The 30 T cell receptor beta chains below come from one sample, sequenced in a study of identical twins. TCRdb re-derived calls from the 5' RACE reads in MiXCR, one entry per CDR3 protein. The sample yields around 690,000 distinct CDR3 sequences, 20% to 25% seen once. In addition, the sample was reused for a study of T cells expressing NK-cell markers.

What was sequenced was PBMCs. These receptors originate from a woman between 18 and 30 years old in good health.

The chain couples TRBV20-1 to TRBJ1-1, with a weak D call TRBD1 (6 bases). CDR1 is DFQATT and CDR2 is SNEGSKA in the germline V gene (reference sequence). V gave up 2 bases and J gave up 4 bases, with 17 bases separating them. The CDR3 spans 15 residues. As DNA, the CDR3 is TGCAGTGCTAGAAGGGACACCGGGGGAGGCACTGAAGCTTTCTTT. Translating it yields CSARRDTGGGTEAFF.

The gene calls are TRBV6-1 and TRBJ2-5, with D tentatively TRBD1 or TRBD2 (5 bases each). The CDR3 runs 16 residues. Germline V gives CDR1 MNHNS, CDR2 SASEGT. The V gene lost 6 bases and the J gene lost 2 bases, with 19 bases spanning the gap. CDR3 residues: CASSARGRDPQETQYF. In nucleotides, the CDR3 is TGTGCCAGCAGCGCCCGGGGACGGGACCCTCAAGAGACCCAGTACTTC.

This clonotype was picked up a small number of times. V is TRBV6-5 and J is TRBJ1-1, with D unresolved. The CDR3 contains 15 residues. Germline loops: CDR1 MNHEY, CDR2 SVGAGI. V lost 2 bases, J lost 1 base, and 11 bases lay in between. The CDR3 nucleotides read TGTGCCAGCAGTTACCATCAGACGGCGAACACTGAAGCTTTCTTT. Protein: CASSYHQTANTEAFF.

At least ten counts were recorded for this clonotype. The chain combines TRBV12-3 or TRBV12-4 with TRBJ1-5, with D uncertain. CDR3 length: 13 amino acids. V was cut by 2 bases and J by 7 bases, with 9 bases left in between. In nucleotides, the CDR3 is TGTGCCAGCAGTTTACAGGCAGTGCAGCCCCAGCATTTT. Protein: CASSLQAVQPQHF.

This clonotype was counted many times. The CDR3 loop reads CASSLASGVQETQYF. The CDR3 DNA follows: TGTGCCAGCAGCTTAGCTAGCGGTGTACAAGAGACCCAGTACTTC. The V and J genes are TRBV13 and TRBJ2-5; TRBD2 matches 7 bases. The CDR3 runs 15 residues. V lost 1 base to trimming and J lost 2 bases; unmatched junction nucleotides: 4. Looked up from germline, CDR1 is PRHDT and CDR2 is FYEKMQ (reference sequence).

There are a few counts of this clonotype. This chain links TRBV6-1 with TRBJ2-4, with 10 bases matching TRBD1. V shed 10 bases, J shed 4 bases, and the junction held 7 bases outside the gene matches. The CDR3 runs to 14 residues. Germline loops: CDR1 MNHNS, CDR2 SASEGT. CDR3 loop: CATYPGQGKNIQYF. The CDR3 nucleotides read TGTGCCACCTACCCGGGACAGGGGAAAAACATTCAGTACTTC.

This clonotype was observed a handful of times. The rearrangement joins TRBV15 to TRBJ2-1; either TRBD1 or TRBD2 may supply D (5 bases each). V was clipped by 0 bases and J by 0 bases, with 15 bases between them. In germline, CDR1 is LNHNV, CDR2 YYDKDF (reference sequence). The CDR3 consists of 18 residues. The CDR3 sequence is CATSRDPQGRDSYNEQFF. CDR3 nucleotides: TGTGCCACCAGCAGAGATCCCCAGGGACGCGACTCCTACAATGAGCAGTTCTTC.

This clonotype was counted between two and nine times. This chain uses TRBV5-1 with TRBJ2-5, with D maybe TRBD1 (5 bases). Looked up from germline, CDR1 is SGHRS and CDR2 is YFSETQ. V lost 5 bases and J lost 5, with 16 bases in between. The CDR3 has 14 amino acids. The CDR3 nucleotides are TGCGCCAGCAGGCTTCAGGGCGCGACGGAGACCCAGTACTTC. The encoded protein is CASRLQGATETQYF.

The CDR3 DNA follows: TGTGCCAGCAGTTACCCCCCCGGGGTAGCGGAGAATGAGCAGTACTTC. This codes for CASSYPPGVAENEQYF. V usage is TRBV6-5 and J usage is TRBJ2-7; the D gene is possibly TRBD2 (6 bases). CDR1 is MNHEY, CDR2 SVGAGI, per germline. The CDR3 loop spans 16 amino acids. The V and J ends lost 2 bases and 7 bases respectively, with 21 bases between them.

There are a few counts of this clonotype. This rearrangement joins TRBV20-1 to TRBJ2-7; 7 bases match TRBD1. Unmatched junction bases numbered 6, after V lost 4 bases and J lost 3 bases. CDR1 DFQATT and CDR2 SNEGSKA come from the germline V gene (reference sequence). There are 13 residues in the CDR3. CDR3 residues: CSATPGTDYEQYF. The CDR3, as DNA: TGCAGTGCTACCCCAGGGACAGACTACGAGCAGTACTTC.

The V and J genes are TRBV10-2 and TRBJ2-5; possibly TRBD2 for D (6 bases). Germline V gene sequence: CDR1 WSHSY, CDR2 SAAADI. Trimming removed 6 bases at V and 2 bases at J, with 16 bases between. The CDR3 has 15 amino acids. The CDR3 sequence: CASSGRDSIQETQYF. DNA of the CDR3: TGCGCCAGCAGCGGCCGGGACTCTATACAAGAGACCCAGTACTTC.

This rearrangement joins TRBV6-5 to TRBJ2-6; a possible D gene is TRBD1 (7 bases). Trimming left V 2 bases short and J 2 bases short, with 13 bases between. This CDR3 spans 17 amino acids. In germline, CDR1 is MNHEY, CDR2 SVGAGI. Here the CDR3 reads CASSYGGGTAGANVLTF. CDR3 nucleotides: TGTGCCAGCAGTTACGGAGGGGGGACAGCTGGGGCCAACGTCCTGACTTTC.

This clonotype was recorded a few times. The rearrangement uses TRBV12-3 or TRBV12-4 and TRBJ1-1; perhaps TRBD1 as D (5 bases). Trimming pared 7 bases from V and 11 bases from J, leaving 23 bases between. CDR3 length: 14 amino acids. The CDR3 loop reads CASKPAGTSRGAFF. The CDR3 region has the DNA TGTGCCAGCAAGCCTGCCGGGACCTCACGAGGGGCTTTCTTT.

This clonotype was seen a handful of times. The CDR3 here is CATREEGTQYF. The CDR3 bases are TGTGCCACCCGAGAAGAGGGTACGCAGTATTTT. This sequence joins TRBV12-3 or TRBV12-4 and TRBJ2-3, with D tentatively TRBD2 (5 bases). V was cut by 10 bases and J by 8 bases, with 13 bases left in between. This CDR3 region has 11 residues.

A few counts support this clonotype. The gene calls are TRBV10-3 and TRBJ2-3, with 8 bases aligning to TRBD1. V lost 0 bases and J lost 1; bases outside the gene matches: 3. This CDR3 has 16 amino acids. Germline lookup yields CDR1 ENHRY and CDR2 SYGVKD. The DNA for the CDR3 is TGTGCCATCAGTGAGTCTGGGACAGGAGGCACAGATACGCAGTATTTT. Its protein product is CAISESGTGGTDTQYF.

This chain links TRBV7-9 with TRBJ2-3; 11 bases map to TRBD2. CDR3 length: 16 residues. V lost 3 bases to trimming and J lost 0 bases; unmatched junction nucleotides: 2. CDR1 is SEHNR, CDR2 FQNEAQ, per germline (reference sequence). In nucleotides, the CDR3 is TGTGCCAGCAGCTTTACTAGCGGGGGAAGCACAGATACGCAGTATTTT. Translated, it gives CASSFTSGGSTDTQYF.

This clonotype was detected a few times. The chain joins TRBV20-1 to TRBJ2-1; D is ambiguous. CDR1 DFQATT and CDR2 SNEGSKA come from the germline V gene (reference sequence). There are 14 residues in the CDR3. The V end lost 6 bases, the J end lost 4 bases, and 16 bases lay between the germline ends. CDR3 residues: CSAQEPGKYNEQFF. CDR3 DNA sequence: TGCAGTGCCCAGGAGCCAGGCAAATACAATGAGCAGTTCTTC.

This clonotype appeared many times. The V and J genes are TRBV2 and TRBJ2-5; 10 bases are a match to TRBD1. J gave up 5 bases and V 4 bases, and 4 bases lay outside the gene matches. Germline V lookup: CDR1 SNHLY, CDR2 FYNNEI. This CDR3 contains 14 residues. The CDR3 DNA reads TGTGCCAGCAGTGCCGGGACAGGGGTTGAGACCCAGTACTTC. Translating gives CASSAGTGVETQYF.

The chain recombines TRBV5-5 with TRBJ2-1; 9 nucleotides line up with TRBD2. V was pared by 3 bases and J by 7 bases, with 11 bases of the junction left unmatched. This CDR3 is 16 amino acids long. In germline, CDR1 is SGHKS, CDR2 YYEKEE (reference sequence). Here the CDR3 reads CASSSISGGVKNEQFF. CDR3 DNA sequence: TGTGCCAGCAGCTCTATTAGCGGGGGAGTAAAAAATGAGCAGTTCTTC.

The V gene is TRBV5-6, the J gene TRBJ1-2, with 8 bases that match TRBD1. The germline gives CDR1 SGHDT, CDR2 YYEEEE. The trim removed 2 bases at V and 7 bases at J, leaving 7 bases unmatched. The CDR3 is 14 residues long. The CDR3 region has the DNA TGTGCCAGCAGCTTCTGGACAGGGTTCGTTGGCTACACCTTC. Translation: CASSFWTGFVGYTF.

The table lists this clonotype with many counts. The chain couples TRBV20-1 to TRBJ2-7, with 8 nucleotides matching TRBD2. Looked up from germline, CDR1 is DFQATT and CDR2 is SNEGSKA (reference sequence). This CDR3 spans 13 amino acids. The V segment lost 6 bases and the J segment 0 bases; nucleotides outside the gene matches: 4. The CDR3 is CSALTSASYEQYF. The CDR3 DNA reads as TGCAGTGCCCTGACTAGCGCCTCCTACGAGCAGTACTTC.

In this sample, this clonotype turned up a few times. The V gene is TRBV7-2, the J gene TRBJ2-1; no definite D call. The germline V gene has CDR1 SGHTA and CDR2 FQGNSA. V dropped 1 base and J dropped 9 bases, with 10 bases sitting between them. This CDR3 has 13 amino acids. The CDR3 region has the DNA TGTGCCAGCAGCTTAGGGCTGGATGGTGAGCAGTTCTTC. Translation gives CASSLGLDGEQFF.

This clonotype has just a few counts. V gene TRBV29-1 combines with J gene TRBJ2-1, with a weak D call TRBD2 (6 bases). This CDR3 comprises 18 residues. Deletions cut 1 base from V and 0 bases from J, with 19 bases between. Germline assignment: CDR1 SQVTM and CDR2 ANQGSEA. In nucleotides, the CDR3 is TGCAGCGTTGAAGGGGCCCCGGGGGACCCAGCCTCCTACAATGAGCAGTTCTTC. The encoded protein is CSVEGAPGDPASYNEQFF.

This clonotype occurred a few times. The chain uses TRBV6-1 and TRBJ2-5; perhaps TRBD1 as D (6 bases). This CDR3 has 15 residues. V lost 5 bases, J lost 5 bases, and 18 bases lay in between. Per the germline V gene, CDR1 is MNHNS and CDR2 is SASEGT. This CDR3 reads CASSRPHPRGETQYF. In DNA, the CDR3 is TGTGCCAGCAGTAGACCACACCCGAGGGGGGAGACCCAGTACTTC.

The chain employs TRBV5-5 and TRBJ1-4; no definite D call. The CDR3 covers 17 residues. V was shortened by 0 bases and J by 3 bases, with 15 bases between the two germline ends. The germline V gene encodes CDR1 SGHKS and CDR2 YYEKEE (reference sequence). CDR3 loop: CASSLAVGSRANEKLFF. DNA for the CDR3: TGTGCCAGCAGCTTGGCGGTCGGGAGTAGGGCTAATGAAAAACTGTTTTTT. Based on the CDR3 plus reference TRBV5-5 and TRBJ1-4, the full variable domain is DAGVTQSPTHLIKTRGQQVTLRCSPISGHKSVSWYQQVLGQGPQFIFQYYEKEERGRGNFPDRFSARQFPNYSSELNVNALLLGDSALYLCASSLAVGSRANEKLFFGSGTQLSVL.

This clonotype turned up a few times. The J gene is TRBJ2-5, the V gene TRBV6-1, with 12 bases that match TRBD2. The CDR3 length is 14 residues. The V segment lost 9 bases and the J segment 5 bases; nucleotides outside the gene matches: 7. In germline, CDR1 is MNHNS, CDR2 SASEGT. The CDR3 bases are TGTGCCAGTCCCGGACTAGCGGGAACGGAGACCCAGTACTTC. Translating gives CASPGLAGTETQYF.

This chain joins TRBV12-3 or TRBV12-4 and TRBJ2-7; D might be TRBD2 (5 bases). CDR3 length: 13 amino acids. V was clipped by 6 bases and J by 3 bases, with 12 bases between them. CDR3 bases: TGTGCCAGCAGCGACGGGGTCAACTACGAGCAGTACTTC. Translation: CASSDGVNYEQYF.

In the case of this clonotype: One end of the junction does not line up with germline, which may come from a read error. The genes are TRBV6-1 and TRBJ2-1; 8 bases align to TRBD2. The germline CDR1 and CDR2 sequences are MNHNS and SASEGT. The CDR3 covers 15 residues. The CDR3: CASTELAVGRNEQFF. The CDR3 coding sequence is TGTGCCAGCACTGAACTAGCGGTTGGTAGGAATGAGCAGTTCTTC.

This clonotype was detected a few times. The J gene is TRBJ1-1, the V gene TRBV12-3 or TRBV12-4; D may be TRBD1 (6 bases). The V gene lost 6 bases and the J gene lost 6 bases, with 8 bases spanning the gap. This CDR3 has 11 residues. The CDR3, as DNA: TGTGCCAGCAGAACAGGGCCTGAAGCTTTCTTT. Translated, it gives CASRTGPEAFF.

The chain joins TRBV10-3 to TRBJ2-7; TRBD2 agrees at 11 bases. CDR3 length: 15 amino acids. Trimming removed 3 bases from V and 3 bases from J; junction bases left unmatched: 4. Looked up from germline, CDR1 is ENHRY and CDR2 is SYGVKD. CDR3 bases: TGTGCCATCAGTGAAGGACTAGCGGGTGTCTACGAGCAGTACTTC. Translation gives CAISEGLAGVYEQYF.